Included here is one T cell receptor (beta chain) sequence, with context. These data belong to a study of blood T cell repertoires in COVID-19. As for the study in general: Samples of COVID-19 (acute and convalescent) were obtained from the United States, Italy and Spain.

Produced via immunoSEQ multiplex PCR; TCRdb's table is partial and in-frame only. Of 350,000 to 450,000 clones listed, approximately 90% are singletons. Germline CDR1 and CDR2: MRHNA and SNTAGT. There are 16 residues in the CDR3. With 9 bases removed from V and 0 bases from J, the gap between germline ends came to 18 bases. V and J are TRBV6-4 and TRBJ1-3; D is uncertain. The sequenced material came from PBMCs or T cells enriched from blood (not recorded which). The source is a man aged 25 to 40 who had recovered from COVID-19. The CDR3 nucleotides are TGTGCCAGTAGCCGGAGGCTATTTGACTCTGGAAACACCATATATTTT. Translating it yields CASSRRLFDSGNTIYF.